These T cell receptor beta chains were read from a single sample in a study of early T cells in non-severe SARS-CoV-2 infection. TCRdb passed the 5' RACE reads through MiXCR, listing each CDR3 protein once. The data show around 46,000 distinct CDR3 sequences, approximately 5.6% seen once. Material for sequencing was whole blood. The receptors stem from an adult who was a healthcare worker with PCR-confirmed SARS-CoV-2 infection or an uninfected control (not recorded which). The CDR3 runs from the conserved cysteine through the conserved F or W. D genes are given only for firm matches. The listing skips clone size in some rows; elsewhere it reads once, few, many or a size class.

D gene,J gene,V gene,clone size,CDR3 protein,CDR3 DNA
.,TRBJ2-6,TRBV12-3/TRBV12-4,.,CASSNGGSSGANVLTF,TGTGCCAGCAGCAACGGGGGATCCTCTGGGGCCAACGTCCTGACTTTC
.,TRBJ2-5,TRBV4-3,few,CASSQDRGLQETQYF,TGCGCCAGCAGCCAAGATAGGGGACTGCAAGAGACCCAGTACTTC
.,TRBJ2-7,TRBV7-7,many,CASSPGPSYEQYF,TGTGCTAGCAGCCCAGGGCCGAGCTACGAGCAGTACTTC
.,TRBJ1-2,TRBV6-2/TRBV6-3,many,CASSQKGDASGYTF,TGTGCCAGCTCCCAAAAAGGCGATGCGAGCGGCTACACCTTC
.,TRBJ1-5,TRBV27,many,CASSRAGQPQHF,TGTGCCAGCAGTAGGGCGGGCCAGCCCCAGCATTTT
.,TRBJ1-5,TRBV20-1,many,CSAKVGDQPQHF,TGCAGTGCTAAGGTAGGGGATCAGCCCCAGCATTTT
TRBD1,TRBJ2-7,TRBV4-1,many,CASSQPGQGKSYEQYF,TGCGCCAGCAGCCAACCCGGACAGGGAAAGTCCTACGAGCAGTACTTC
.,TRBJ2-3,TRBV7-8,many,CASSLDQGLKADTQYF,TGTGCCAGCAGCTTAGACCAGGGGTTAAAGGCAGATACGCAGTATTTT
.,TRBJ2-5,TRBV7-2,few,CASSLAQGGSWVAQYF,TGTGCCAGCAGCCTCGCCCAGGGGGGATCGTGGGTGGCCCAGTACTTC
.,TRBJ2-2,TRBV15,many,CATSRDSGDTGELFF,TGTGCCACCAGCAGAGATTCCGGGGACACCGGGGAGCTGTTTTTT
TRBD2,TRBJ2-7,TRBV29-1,many,CSVEGLAGGGAYEQYF,TGCAGCGTTGAAGGCCTAGCGGGAGGGGGAGCCTACGAGCAGTACTTC
TRBD2,TRBJ2-5,TRBV5-4,many,CASSLPGGAETQYF,TGTGCCAGCAGCTTGCCGGGAGGGGCGGAGACCCAGTACTTC
TRBD1,TRBJ1-1,TRBV7-9,many,CASSLLPGGVTEAFF,TGTGCCAGCAGCTTATTGCCAGGGGGCGTCACTGAAGCTTTCTTT
TRBD1,TRBJ2-5,TRBV6-2/TRBV6-3,.,CASRPGTGSIQETQYF,TGTGCCAGCAGGCCCGGGACAGGGAGTATACAAGAGACCCAGTACTTC
TRBD1,TRBJ1-2,TRBV12-3/TRBV12-4,many,CASSLARSGGSFGYTF,TGTGCCAGCAGTTTAGCGCGTTCAGGGGGCTCCTTTGGCTACACCTTC
TRBD2,TRBJ2-4,TRBV11-2,.,CASSLPPGLNQYF,TGTGCCAGCAGCTTACCCCCGGGACTAAATCAGTACTTC
TRBD1,TRBJ1-2,TRBV19,many,CASSGTGPGSYGYTF,TGTGCCAGTAGTGGGACAGGGCCGGGCTCCTATGGCTACACCTTC
.,TRBJ2-7,TRBV10-2,few,CASSEWGQRGYF,TGCGCCAGCAGTGAGTGGGGCCAACGGGGGTACTTC
.,TRBJ1-5,TRBV7-8,many,CASSPISGMRNQPQHF,TGTGCCAGCAGCCCGATAAGCGGGATGCGCAATCAGCCCCAGCATTTT
.,TRBJ1-5,TRBV29-1,many,CSVGRGGNQPQHF,TGCAGCGTTGGCAGGGGCGGCAATCAGCCCCAGCATTTT
TRBD2,TRBJ2-7,TRBV30,many,CAWSAGLAGGEEQYF,TGTGCCTGGAGTGCGGGACTAGCGGGAGGGGAAGAGCAGTACTTC
TRBD1,TRBJ1-4,TRBV18,.,CASSPGNRGGEKLFF,TGTGCCAGCTCACCCGGCAACAGGGGTGGTGAAAAACTGTTTTTT
.,TRBJ1-5,TRBV18,.,CASSGDGQPQHF,TGTGCCAGCTCAGGGGATGGGCAGCCCCAGCATTTT
.,TRBJ1-5,TRBV4-2,many,CASSQDMDIDQPQHF,TGTGCCAGCAGCCAAGATATGGATATCGATCAGCCCCAGCATTTT
TRBD2,TRBJ2-3,TRBV10-3,many,CAITRGTSGDTQYF,TGTGCCATCACCCGAGGGACTAGCGGAGATACGCAGTATTTT
.,TRBJ2-7,TRBV7-9,.,CASSFIDGSEEQYF,TGTGCCAGCAGCTTCATCGACGGGAGTGAGGAGCAGTACTTC
.,TRBJ2-1,TRBV5-1,few,CASSQAGTGFVAYNEQFF,TGCGCCAGCAGCCAGGCCGGCACAGGTTTCGTCGCCTACAATGAGCAGTTCTTC
.,TRBJ2-3,TRBV15,.,CATGTGATTDTQYF,TGTGCCACTGGAACGGGGGCCACCACAGATACGCAGTATTTT
TRBD2,TRBJ2-5,TRBV20-1,medium-sized,CSASVPGGPPQYF,TGCAGTGCTAGTGTCCCGGGGGGGCCTCCCCAGTACTTC
TRBD1,TRBJ1-2,TRBV3-1,few,CASSQDGTAGGYTF,TGTGCCAGCAGCCAAGATGGGACAGCTGGTGGCTACACCTTC
.,TRBJ2-3,TRBV20-1,few,CSARDWDTQYF,TGCAGTGCTAGAGATTGGGATACGCAGTATTTT
.,TRBJ1-6,TRBV6-5,many,CASSSYNSPLHF,TGTGCCAGCAGTTCTTATAATTCACCCCTCCACTTT
.,TRBJ2-7,TRBV20-1,many,CSAITPGPGEQYF,TGCAGTGCTATTACCCCAGGCCCTGGCGAGCAGTACTTC
.,TRBJ2-7,TRBV7-2,many,CASTPRGGGHRYEQYF,TGTGCCAGCACCCCAAGGGGGGGGGGCCATAGGTACGAGCAGTACTTC
.,TRBJ1-1,TRBV6-2/TRBV6-3,many,CASSYRREGTEAFF,TGTGCCAGCAGTTACCGCCGGGAGGGCACTGAAGCTTTCTTT
.,TRBJ2-1,TRBV27,.,CASSLTSKQVAQFF,TGTGCCAGCAGCTTAACTAGCAAGCAGGTAGCGCAGTTCTTC
.,TRBJ1-5,TRBV3-1,many,CASSQDLGVQPQHF,TGTGCCAGCAGCCAAGATCTCGGGGTTCAGCCCCAGCATTTT
TRBD1,TRBJ1-6,TRBV7-2,few,CASSLDRGHNSPLHF,TGTGCCAGCAGCTTGGACAGGGGACATAATTCACCCCTCCACTTT
.,TRBJ2-7,TRBV7-2,many,CASSSMGGQYF,TGTGCCAGCAGCTCGATGGGCGGGCAGTACTTC
.,TRBJ1-5,TRBV9,many,CASSWDGGRQPQHF,TGTGCCAGCAGCTGGGACGGGGGGCGTCAGCCCCAGCATTTT
.,TRBJ2-3,TRBV5-1,.,CASSGLGRTDTRYF,TGCGCCAGCAGCGGGTTGGGCAGGACAGATACGCGGTATTTT
TRBD2,TRBJ2-5,TRBV29-1,few,CSVRGPGGETQYF,TGCAGCGTCCGGGGTCCGGGAGGAGAGACCCAGTACTTC
TRBD2,TRBJ2-1,TRBV7-2,many,CASSSPSGTSGRNEQFF,TGTGCCAGCAGCTCCCCTTCCGGGACTAGCGGGAGGAATGAGCAGTTCTTC
.,TRBJ1-2,TRBV6-6,few,CASRDQANYGYTF,TGTGCCAGCAGAGACCAGGCTAACTATGGCTACACCTTC
.,TRBJ2-6,TRBV11-2,many,CASSLVRSRLEYSGANVLTF,TGTGCCAGCAGCTTAGTGAGGTCAAGGCTCGAATACTCTGGGGCCAACGTCCTGACTTTC
.,TRBJ2-7,TRBV6-1,many,CATTGMTYEQYF,TGTGCCACCACTGGGATGACCTACGAGCAGTACTTC
TRBD1,TRBJ2-1,TRBV7-3,many,CASSRRDRDQQFF,TGTGCCAGCAGCCGTAGGGACAGGGATCAGCAGTTCTTC
.,TRBJ1-1,TRBV30,few,CAWSRPTEAFF,TGTGCCTGGAGTAGGCCCACTGAAGCTTTCTTT
TRBD1,TRBJ2-2,TRBV12-3/TRBV12-4,many,CASSTTGQNTGELFF,TGTGCCAGCAGTACGACAGGGCAGAACACCGGGGAGCTGTTTTTT
.,TRBJ2-7,TRBV7-9,many,CASSIDPAHEQYF,TGTGCCAGCAGCATAGACCCTGCCCACGAGCAGTACTTC
TRBD1,TRBJ2-5,TRBV7-9,many,CASSPGTAKETQYF,TGTGCCAGCAGCCCGGGGACAGCGAAAGAGACCCAGTACTTC
.,TRBJ2-7,TRBV19,many,CASSIDSTYEQYF,TGTGCCAGTAGTATAGACAGCACCTACGAGCAGTACTTC
TRBD2,TRBJ2-7,TRBV5-4,few,CASSHRTSGRPYEQYF,TGTGCCAGCAGCCACCGGACTAGCGGGCGACCCTACGAGCAGTACTTC
.,TRBJ2-2,TRBV4-1,few,CASSQGSNWPGELFF,TGCGCCAGCAGCCAAGGGTCGAATTGGCCCGGGGAGCTGTTTTTT
.,TRBJ1-3,TRBV7-2,many,CASSLVGDPETGNTIYF,TGTGCCAGCAGCTTAGTCGGGGACCCGGAAACTGGAAACACCATATATTTT
.,TRBJ1-6,TRBV6-5,many,CASTPNGGNSPLHF,TGTGCCAGCACCCCGAATGGGGGTAATTCACCCCTCCACTTT
.,TRBJ1-2,TRBV14,many,CASSQDRRGGSYTF,TGTGCCAGCAGCCAAGATAGAAGAGGCGGAAGCTACACCTTC
.,TRBJ1-1,TRBV2,many,CASKTGGARNTEAFF,TGTGCCAGCAAGACGGGGGGGGCAAGGAACACTGAAGCTTTCTTT
TRBD1,TRBJ2-3,TRBV29-1,.,CSVEVATGVYTQYF,TGCAGCGTTGAAGTAGCGACAGGGGTGTATACGCAGTATTTT